The 30 T cell receptor beta chains given below trace back to one sample, sequenced in a study of cytomegalovirus exposure and HLA in healthy donors. The PCR had 60 Vbeta and 13 Jbeta primers. TCRdb's copy holds only in-frame clones and misses some; the assay was immunoSEQ multiplex PCR. Of 150,000 or so clones detected, roughly 75% appear once; the ten largest clones hold approximately 10%. The sequenced sample consisted of PBMCs. These receptors were collected from a man aged 18 to 30 in good health and CMV-seropositive.

This clone was found a few times. Here the CDR3 reads CASSLDSGRASYEQYF. The CDR3 coding sequence is TGCGCCAGCAGCTTGGACAGCGGCAGAGCCTCCTACGAGCAGTACTTC. The chain has TRBV5-1 and TRBJ2-5; weak D call: TRBD2 (5 bases). Gene TRBJ2-7 matches the end of the DNA better, so the J call may be wrong. Germline CDR1 SGHRS, CDR2 YFSETQ. The CDR3 is made up of 16 amino acids.

The rearrangement links TRBV7-8 to TRBJ2-7; no clear D. This CDR3 region has 14 residues. Trimming removed 5 bases from V and 5 bases from J, with 16 bases in between. CDR1 is SGHVS, CDR2 FQNEAQ, per germline. This CDR3 is CASSPIISRDEQYF. CDR3 nucleotide sequence: TGTGCCAGCAGCCCTATAATAAGCCGAGACGAGCAGTACTTC.

The V gene is TRBV7-9, the J gene TRBJ2-1; 7 bases align to TRBD2. The CDR3 length is 15 residues. The trim removed 0 bases at V and 4 bases at J, leaving 3 bases unmatched. Germline values: CDR1 SEHNR, CDR2 FQNEAQ (reference sequence). CDR3 sequence: CASSLAAGEYNEQFF. Here the CDR3 DNA reads TGTGCCAGCAGCTTAGCGGCGGGAGAGTACAATGAGCAGTTCTTC.

The rearrangement links TRBV7-9 to TRBJ2-7; D is unresolved. The CDR3 contains 14 residues. The V end lost 2 bases, the J end lost 0 bases, and 8 bases lay between the germline ends. Germline V gives CDR1 SEHNR, CDR2 FQNEAQ (reference sequence). CDR3 sequence (DNA): TGTGCCAGCAGCTTATCGGGTTACTCCTACGAGCAGTACTTC. It codes for CASSLSGYSYEQYF.

The chain links TRBV27 to TRBJ2-5; D is possibly TRBD1 (5 bases). Germline CDR1 reads MNHEY; CDR2 reads SMNVEV (reference sequence). The CDR3 contains 15 residues. Trimming pared 2 bases from V and 5 bases from J, leaving 15 bases between. The CDR3 coding sequence is TGTGCCAGCAGTTTAGGGATTGGACAAGAGGAGACCCAGTACTTC. Translated: CASSLGIGQEETQYF.

This chain uses TRBV7-6 with TRBJ1-4, with D uncertain. Germline CDR1 is SGHVS and CDR2 is FNYEAQ. CDR3 size: 13 residues. Trimming cost V 3 bases and J 5 bases, with 7 bases left between them. For the CDR3, the DNA is TGTGCCAGCAGCTTCGCCCAGAATGAAAAACTGTTTTTT. This gives the protein CASSFAQNEKLFF.

The chain is built from TRBV4-1 and TRBJ2-5; D perhaps matches TRBD2 (6 bases). The better agreement between TRBJ2-7 and the DNA end casts doubt on the J call. The germline CDR1 and CDR2 sequences are MGHRA and YSYEKL. The CDR3 runs to 15 residues. The CDR3 loop is CASSRSSERTYEQYF. In DNA form, the CDR3 reads TGCGCCAGCAGCCGTTCTAGCGAGAGGACCTACGAGCAGTACTTC.

This chain joins TRBV4-2 and TRBJ1-2; 12 bases line up with TRBD1. The V segment lost 4 bases and the J segment 2 bases; nucleotides outside the gene matches: 8. The V gene's germline CDR1 is LGHNA and CDR2 YNFKEQ. The CDR3 spans 17 residues. The CDR3 bases are TGTGCCAGCAGCCTCCAAACGGGGACAGGGGGCAACTATGGCTACACCTTC. Translation: CASSLQTGTGGNYGYTF.

This chain joins TRBV5-1 and TRBJ2-1; TRBD2 aligns across 10 bases. This CDR3 has 15 amino acids. The ends lost 5 bases at V and 3 bases at J; junction bases unmatched: 5. Looked up from germline, CDR1 is SGHRS and CDR2 is YFSETQ. DNA for the CDR3: TGCGCCAGCAGTATGGGACTAGCGCGCTACAATGAGCAGTTCTTC. Translation: CASSMGLARYNEQFF.

The rearrangement links TRBV7-9 to TRBJ2-7, with D possibly matching TRBD2 (5 bases). The length of the CDR3 is 11 residues. Germline CDR1 reads SEHNR; CDR2 reads FQNEAQ (reference sequence). V lost 4 bases, J lost 7 bases, and 8 bases lay in between. The CDR3, as DNA: TGTGCCAGCAGCTCGTTAGCGGAGCAGTACTTC. It yields the protein CASSSLAEQYF.

The V call is TRBV27, the J call TRBJ2-7, with TRBD1 matching over 9 bases. In germline, CDR1 is MNHEY, CDR2 SMNVEV (reference sequence). The CDR3 consists of 14 residues. V lost 9 bases, J lost 3 bases, and 9 bases stayed unmatched. CDR3 DNA: TGTGCCAGTGAGCCGGGACAGGGAGGCTACGAGCAGTACTTC. Encoded protein: CASEPGQGGYEQYF.

This clone has just a few counts. The chain uses TRBV6-5 and TRBJ2-7, with TRBD2 as a possible D gene (5 bases). The germline gives CDR1 MNHEY, CDR2 SVGAGI. CDR3 length: 14 residues. The ends were cut back, 0 bases at V and 6 bases at J, with 12 bases in the middle. In DNA form, the CDR3 reads TGTGCCAGCAGTTACTCGTGGGAGATCGGCGAGCAGTACTTC. This gives the protein CASSYSWEIGEQYF.

The rearrangement joins TRBV5-1 to TRBJ2-3; 11 bases map to TRBD1. The junction had 4 bases not matched to a gene; V was cut back by 1 base and J by 3 bases. The germline CDR1 and CDR2 sequences are SGHRS and YFSETQ. This CDR3 region has 16 residues. The CDR3 coding sequence is TGCGCCAGCAGCTTGACTGGGACAGGGGGTACAGATACGCAGTATTTT. It is translated as CASSLTGTGGTDTQYF.

This clone was observed a handful of times. The chain has TRBV4-1 and TRBJ2-5; D unclear. The CDR3 contains 13 residues. The germline gives CDR1 MGHRA, CDR2 YSYEKL. Trimming stripped 4 bases from V and 5 bases from J, with 11 bases between. In DNA form, the CDR3 reads TGCGCCAGCAGCCTAAATGTTATCGAGACCCAGTACTTC. It encodes CASSLNVIETQYF.

The chain combines TRBV7-2 with TRBJ2-1; 13 bases agree with TRBD2. V shed 5 bases, J shed 4 bases, and the junction held 11 bases outside the gene matches. Germline V gives CDR1 SGHTA, CDR2 FQGNSA. This CDR3 has 18 residues. The DNA for the CDR3 is TGTGCCAGCAGCCCCTTCCCCACTAGCGGGAGGGTGTACAATGAGCAGTTCTTC. This encodes CASSPFPTSGRVYNEQFF.

CDR3 in amino acids: CASSRQGRRGAFF. The CDR3 DNA is TGTGCCAGCAGCAGACAGGGCCGACGGGGGGCTTTCTTT. This sequence joins TRBV6-5 and TRBJ1-1, with TRBD1 identical over 7 bases. The CDR3 runs to 13 residues. The J segment lost 11 bases and the V segment lost 6 bases, leaving 12 bases of the junction unmatched. Germline V gene lookup returns CDR1 MNHEY and CDR2 SVGAGI.

The chain links TRBV2 to TRBJ1-5; TRBD1 agrees at 7 bases. The J segment lost 6 bases and the V segment lost 4 bases, leaving 9 bases of the junction unmatched. The germline V gene encodes CDR1 SNHLY and CDR2 FYNNEI. CDR3 length: 15 residues. The CDR3 DNA follows: TGTGCCAGCAGTGCTACCGGGACAGTATTTCAGCCCCAGCATTTT. Protein product: CASSATGTVFQPQHF.

The V and J genes are TRBV19 and TRBJ2-2; D remains ambiguous. Germline CDR1 is LNHDA and CDR2 is SQIVND (reference sequence). The V end was cut by 6 bases, the J end by 8 bases, with 13 bases between. The CDR3 runs to 13 residues. CDR3 sequence: CASSLVVTGELFF. The DNA of the CDR3 is TGTGCCAGTAGCCTCGTTGTGACTGGGGAGCTGTTTTTT.

This clone showed up just once. This sequence joins TRBV28 and TRBJ1-2, with TRBD1 identical over 10 bases. Germline CDR1 is MDHEN and CDR2 is SYDVKM. This CDR3 is 16 amino acids long. V dropped 5 bases and J dropped 6; count of bases not matched to a gene: 12. CDR3: CASSPIDRGRVNGYTF. In DNA form, the CDR3 reads TGTGCCAGCAGTCCCATCGACAGGGGGCGGGTTAATGGCTACACCTTC.

This clone occurred a few times. V and J are TRBV30 and TRBJ1-1; 8 bases fit TRBD1. The germline V gene has CDR1 GTSNPN and CDR2 SVGIG (reference sequence). V gave up 8 bases and J gave up 6 bases; unmatched junction bases: 11. This CDR3 region has 13 residues. The CDR3 nucleotides read TGTGCCCAAAACGACAGGGGCATCGCTGAAGCTTTCTTT. Amino acids: CAQNDRGIAEAFF.

The genes are TRBV2 and TRBJ2-5; D gene ambiguous. The CDR3 consists of 13 residues. V lost 11 bases to trimming and J lost 2 bases, with 15 bases between them. From germline, CDR1 is SNHLY and CDR2 FYNNEI. The chain's CDR3 is CAGKFLAQETQYF. CDR3 nucleotides: TGTGCCGGCAAATTTTTGGCTCAAGAGACCCAGTACTTC.

V usage is TRBV15 and J usage is TRBJ1-4, with 9 bases identical to TRBD1. The CDR3 runs 19 residues. The germline CDR1 and CDR2 sequences are LNHNV and YYDKDF (reference sequence). V trimming: 0 bases; J trimming: 0 bases; junction bases outside the gene matches: 8. The CDR3 coding sequence is TGTGCCACCAGCAGAGATCGGAAACAGGGGGCCGCAACTAATGAAAAACTGTTTTTT. Protein: CATSRDRKQGAATNEKLFF.

The CDR3 DNA reads TGTGCCAGCAGCGACAGTTTCCCGAACACCGGGGAGCTGTTTTTT. This gives the protein CASSDSFPNTGELFF. The chain employs TRBV27 and TRBJ2-2, with a tentative D call TRBD1 (5 bases). This CDR3 is 15 amino acids long. The germline CDR1 and CDR2 sequences are MNHEY and SMNVEV (reference sequence). Trimming shortened V by 6 bases and J by 0 bases, and 11 bases separated the two germline ends.

The chain is built from TRBV28 and TRBJ1-1, with 7 bases that match TRBD1. Germline assignment: CDR1 MDHEN and CDR2 SYDVKM. Germline trimming cut 10 bases from V and 5 bases from J; bases unmatched to any gene: 10. This CDR3 has 13 amino acids. The CDR3 coding sequence is TGTGCCACGAAAGGGGGCCACGGTACTGAAGCTTTCTTT. Its translation: CATKGGHGTEAFF. The variable domain in full, with the rest retrieved from reference TRBV28 and TRBJ1-1, is DVKVTQSSRYLVKRTGEKVFLECVQDMDHENMFWYRQDPGLGLRLIYFSYDVKMKEKGDIPEGYSVSREKKERFSLILESASTNQTSMYLCATKGGHGTEAFFGQGTRLTVV.

This clone was observed a few times. The chain carries TRBV14 and TRBJ2-7; 11 positions agree with TRBD2. The CDR3 length is 17 residues. V dropped 0 bases and J dropped 1; count of bases not matched to a gene: 5. Germline V gene lookup returns CDR1 SGHDN and CDR2 FVKESK. CDR3 sequence reads: CASSQELAGVFSYEQYF. The CDR3 bases are TGTGCCAGCAGCCAAGAACTAGCGGGAGTCTTTTCCTACGAGCAGTACTTC.

This chain connects TRBV28 to TRBJ2-2; 8 nucleotides align to TRBD1. Germline assignment: CDR1 MDHEN and CDR2 SYDVKM. J gave up 11 bases and V 5 bases, and 10 bases lay outside the gene matches. CDR3 length: 14 residues. CDR3 residues: CASSVDRGPRELFF. DNA for the CDR3: TGTGCCAGCAGTGTAGACAGGGGCCCTAGAGAGCTGTTTTTT.

The J gene is TRBJ2-1, the V gene TRBV7-9; tentative D call: TRBD2 (5 bases). The CDR3 is made up of 16 amino acids. The V and J ends lost 5 bases and 0 bases respectively, with 14 bases between them. Germline V gives CDR1 SEHNR, CDR2 FQNEAQ (reference sequence). For the CDR3, the DNA is TGTGCCAGCAGCCTTCGGACTCGCAGCTCCTACAATGAGCAGTTCTTC. Amino acids: CASSLRTRSSYNEQFF. The variable domain in full, with the rest retrieved from reference TRBV7-9 and TRBJ2-1, is DTGVSQNPRHKITKRGQNVTFRCDPISEHNRLYWYRQTLGQGPEFLTYFQNEAQLEKSRLLSDRFSAERPKGSFSTLEIQRTEQGDSAMYLCASSLRTRSSYNEQFFGPGTRLTVL.

J is TRBJ1-5 and V is TRBV28; 11 bases fit TRBD1. Losses at the gene ends were 8 bases for V and 1 base for J; bases not matched to a gene: 1. The CDR3 is 14 amino acids. Looked up from germline, CDR1 is MDHEN and CDR2 is SYDVKM. The CDR3 sequence: CASGQGASNQPQHF. The CDR3 region has the DNA TGTGCCAGCGGACAGGGGGCGAGCAATCAGCCCCAGCATTTT.

In its sample, this clone was seen once. This sequence joins TRBV15 and TRBJ2-5, with 9 positions matching TRBD1. Germline CDR1 reads LNHNV; CDR2 reads YYDKDF (reference sequence). Trimming took 1 base from V and 4 from J; bases not matched to a gene: 4. The CDR3 extends over 15 amino acids. CDR3 protein: CATSRGGTGRETQYF. CDR3 DNA sequence: TGTGCCACCAGCAGAGGCGGGACAGGGAGAGAGACCCAGTACTTC. Based on the CDR3 plus reference TRBV15 and TRBJ2-5, the full variable domain is DAMVIQNPRYQVTQFGKPVTLSCSQTLNHNVMYWYQQKSSQAPKLLFHYYDKDFNNEADTPDNFQSRRPNTSFCFLDIRSPGLGDTAMYLCATSRGGTGRETQYFGPGTRLLVL.

The chain is built from TRBV11-2 and TRBJ2-7; possible D gene TRBD1, 6 bases. Germline CDR1 SGHAT, CDR2 FQNNGV. The CDR3 has 14 amino acids. The V end was cut by 6 bases, the J end by 2 bases, with 14 bases between. CDR3 bases: TGTGCCAGCAGTACGACGGGACAACCCTACGAGCAGTACTTC. Protein sequence: CASSTTGQPYEQYF.